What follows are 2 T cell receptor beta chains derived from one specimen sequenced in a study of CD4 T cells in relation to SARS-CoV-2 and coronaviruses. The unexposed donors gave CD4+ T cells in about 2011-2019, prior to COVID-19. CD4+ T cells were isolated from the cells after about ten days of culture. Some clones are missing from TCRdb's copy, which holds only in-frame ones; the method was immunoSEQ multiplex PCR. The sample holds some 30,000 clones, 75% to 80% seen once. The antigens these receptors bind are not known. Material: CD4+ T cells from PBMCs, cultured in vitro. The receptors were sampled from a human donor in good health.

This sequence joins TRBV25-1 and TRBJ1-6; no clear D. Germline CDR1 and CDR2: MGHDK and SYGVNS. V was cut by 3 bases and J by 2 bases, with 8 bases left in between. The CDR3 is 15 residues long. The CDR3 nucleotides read TGTGCCAGCAGTGACTCCTCTACCTATAATTCACCCCTCCACTTT. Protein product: CASSDSSTYNSPLHF.

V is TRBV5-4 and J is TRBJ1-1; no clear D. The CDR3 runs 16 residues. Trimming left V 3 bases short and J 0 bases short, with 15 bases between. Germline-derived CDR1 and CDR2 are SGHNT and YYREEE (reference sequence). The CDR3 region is CASSSPTTRMNTEAFF. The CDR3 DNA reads TGTGCCAGCAGCTCGCCCACTACACGGATGAACACTGAAGCTTTCTTT.